These 9 T cell receptor beta chains were all obtained from the same sample, sequenced in a study of T cell changes during pregnancy in multiple sclerosis. The data were produced by immunoSEQ multiplex PCR, yet TCRdb's version contains in-frame clones alone and is incomplete. Of approximately 100,000 clones detected, 90% to 95% appear once; the ten largest clones hold 0.95% to 1.5%. Material: peripheral blood, obtained in the second trimester of pregnancy. These receptors all stem from a female donor with multiple sclerosis, enrolled in a pregnancy study.

Concerning this clone itself: Sequence at one end of the junction differs from germline and may be a read error. The J gene is TRBJ2-7, the V gene TRBV27; D unclear. The CDR3 is 16 amino acids. Germline assignment: CDR1 MNHEY and CDR2 SMNVEV (reference sequence). The CDR3 loop is CASSFHTPLLQKAEDF. CDR3 in DNA: TGTGCCAGCAGTTTTCATACCCCGCTTCTCCAGAAGGCGGAAGACTTC.

This clone has only a few counts. The chain recombines TRBV30 with TRBJ1-5, with D hard to call. Germline CDR1 and CDR2: GTSNPN and SVGIG (reference sequence). V lost 3 bases, J lost 6 bases, and 12 bases lay in between. The CDR3 is made up of 13 amino acids. CDR3 nucleotides: TGTGCCTGGAGCCCCATATCGGGTCAGCCCCAGCATTTT. It specifies CAWSPISGQPQHF.

J is TRBJ1-1 and V is TRBV9, with D uncertain. The V end was cut by 4 bases, the J end by 8 bases, with 12 bases between. This CDR3 spans 12 amino acids. Germline V gene lookup returns CDR1 SGDLS and CDR2 YYNGEE. DNA of the CDR3: TGTGCCAGCAGCCCCCTTGGCAGAGAAGCTTTCTTT. It codes for CASSPLGREAFF.

The V call is TRBV6-4, the J call TRBJ1-5, with no clear D. Between the trimmed V and J ends, which lost 4 bases and 4 bases, there was a span of 14 bases. The CDR3 loop spans 15 amino acids. The germline V gene has CDR1 MRHNA and CDR2 SNTAGT. The CDR3, as DNA: TGTGCCAGCAGTGGGAGGAGTTGGGGTAATCAGCCCCAGCATTTT. This gives the protein CASSGRSWGNQPQHF.

The rearrangement uses TRBV6-5 and TRBJ2-3; D not certain. Germline V gene lookup returns CDR1 MNHEY and CDR2 SVGAGI. Trimming removed 0 bases from V and 4 bases from J, with 14 bases in between. The CDR3 runs to 16 residues. The DNA of the CDR3 is TGTGCCAGCAGTTACTCGGCCCTCGGCGGTCCAGATACGCAGTATTTT. It is translated as CASSYSALGGPDTQYF.

This clone came up once. The chain carries TRBV7-2 and TRBJ2-7, with 7 positions matching TRBD2. Germline V gene data show CDR1 as SGHTA and CDR2 as FQGNSA. Trimming at V came to 3 bases and at J to 2 bases, leaving 7 bases not matched to a gene. The CDR3 is 15 residues long. The CDR3 nucleotides read TGTGCCAGCAGCTTGGGGAGCGGGGTAGCCTACGAGCAGTACTTC. This gives the protein CASSLGSGVAYEQYF. Full variable domain (outside the CDR3, taken from reference TRBV7-2 and TRBJ2-7): GAGVSQSPSNKVTEKGKDVELRCDPISGHTALYWYRQSLGQGLEFLIYFQGNSAPDKSGLPSDRFSAERTGGSVSTLTIQRTQQEDSAVYLCASSLGSGVAYEQYFGPGTRLTVT.

V and J are TRBV5-6 and TRBJ1-3; TRBD1 matches at 7 bases. Losses at the gene ends were 4 bases for V and 4 bases for J; bases not matched to a gene: 11. CDR3 length: 16 amino acids. Per germline, CDR1 SGHDT and CDR2 YYEEEE. CDR3 nucleotide sequence: TGTGCCAGCAGCGGAACGGACAGGAGCACAGGAAACACCATATATTTT. Its protein product is CASSGTDRSTGNTIYF.

The CDR3 reads CATLRLAGGEETQYF. DNA for the CDR3: TGTGCCACCCTCAGACTAGCGGGGGGGGAAGAGACCCAGTACTTC. The rearrangement links TRBV28 to TRBJ2-5; TRBD2 matches 14 bases. CDR3 length: 15 amino acids. CDR1 and CDR2 from the germline V gene are MDHEN and SYDVKM. V was pared by 10 bases and J by 3 bases, with 7 bases of the junction left unmatched. Full variable domain (missing parts from reference TRBV28 and TRBJ2-5): DVKVTQSSRYLVKRTGEKVFLECVQDMDHENMFWYRQDPGLGLRLIYFSYDVKMKEKGDIPEGYSVSREKKERFSLILESASTNQTSMYLCATLRLAGGEETQYFGPGTRLLVL.

This chain joins TRBV5-1 and TRBJ2-2, with TRBD1 matching 10 bases. From germline, CDR1 is SGHRS and CDR2 YFSETQ. The length of the CDR3 is 19 residues. The ends lost 4 bases at V and 0 bases at J; junction bases unmatched: 12. The CDR3 DNA reads as TGCGCCAGCAGCGGTGGACAGGGGGTTAAAAGTTCGAACACCGGGGAGCTGTTTTTT. Amino acids: CASSGGQGVKSSNTGELFF.